Listed here are 23 T cell receptor beta chains from one sample, sequenced in a study of tumor-infiltrating lymphocytes in primary liver carcinoma. Researchers generated TCR beta cDNA from approximately 500 ng of total RNA, relying on a constant-region primer. Three nested multiplex PCR rounds, a slightly modified ARM-PCR, produced the libraries for TCR beta. The first two PCR rounds used TRBV1-TRBV30 primers with a Cbeta primer, 10 cycles each. One entry per CDR3 protein, called by TCRdb with MiXCR from the multiplex PCR reads. The sample yields approximately 76,000 distinct CDR3 sequences, 71% seen once. Co-extraction yielded RNA and DNA from 20-30 mg of unsorted bulk tissue. Source material: liver tumor tissue from sampling region 4. Described subset: tumor region T4, right-lateral pole. The receptors were gathered from a woman aged 55-70 years with primary liver carcinoma and hepatitis B virus infection.

In the case of this clonotype: The junction does not match germline at one end; this may be a read error. The chain uses TRBV29-1 and TRBJ2-3, with 8 bases that match TRBD1. CDR1 is SQVTM, CDR2 ANQGSEA, per germline. This CDR3 region has 14 residues. The chain's CDR3 is CSNGDRTLTDTQYF. CDR3 DNA: TGCAGCAATGGGGACAGGACCCTCACAGATACACAGTATTTT.

This chain links TRBV14 with TRBJ2-1; 7 bases map to TRBD1. The germline gives CDR1 SGHDN, CDR2 FVKESK. This CDR3 comprises 16 residues. The V and J ends lost 4 bases and 6 bases, in that order; junction bases with no gene match: 12. In DNA, the CDR3 is TGTGCCAGCAGCCTTCCCAGGGGGTTAACTTGCAATGAGCAGTTCTTC. It is translated as CASSLPRGLTCNEQFF.

Note on this clonotype: A much larger clone differs from this one at a single base, so this may be a read error. This chain joins TRBV5-1 and TRBJ2-3; TRBD2 might be the D (6 bases). The V gene's germline CDR1 is SGHRS and CDR2 YFSETQ. Between the trimmed V and J ends, which lost 2 bases and 4 bases, there was a span of 14 bases. The CDR3 extends over 15 amino acids. CDR3 nucleotides: TGCGCCAGCAGCTTTGCCTGGAGGGGAGCAGATACGCAGTATTTT. Translated: CASSFAWRGADTQYF.

This clonotype was seen ten or more times. The chain couples TRBV5-1 to TRBJ2-1; a weak D match, TRBD1 (6 bases). The V gene's germline CDR1 is SGHRS and CDR2 YFSETQ. V was clipped by 1 base and J by 2 bases, with 13 bases between them. The CDR3 is 16 residues long. CDR3 in DNA: TGCGCCAGCAGCTTGAGGTCGGACAGTACCTACAATGAGCAGTTCTTC. Its protein is CASSLRSDSTYNEQFF.

This clonotype was detected many times. The genes are TRBV5-4 and TRBJ2-1; TRBD2 matches at 10 bases. CDR3 length: 16 residues. Germline V gene sequence: CDR1 SGHNT, CDR2 YYREEE (reference sequence). Trimming removed 0 bases from V and 8 bases from J; junction bases left unmatched: 8. This CDR3 is CASSLARLAGADEQFF. The CDR3 region has the DNA TGTGCCAGCAGCTTGGCACGTCTAGCGGGAGCTGATGAGCAGTTCTTC.

This clonotype was detected only a few times. This chain links TRBV5-1 with TRBJ2-2; 16 nucleotides align to TRBD2. Germline CDR1 and CDR2: SGHRS and YFSETQ. After removal of 4 bases from V and 4 bases from J, the junction contained 10 bases not matched to a gene. The CDR3 has 19 amino acids. The CDR3 DNA is TGCGCCAGCAGCCCGCAGCCGGGACTAGCGGGAGGGCGCACCGGGGAGCTGTTTTTT. Translated, it gives CASSPQPGLAGGRTGELFF.

This clonotype was observed a single time. Relative to the germline gene, one junction end is altered; a read error may explain this. V is TRBV29-1 and J is TRBJ1-5; D is unclear. The CDR3 extends over 16 amino acids. The germline V gene has CDR1 SQVTM and CDR2 ANQGSEA. The CDR3 DNA reads as TGCAGCGTTGAAGATCCCGGGAATGGTAGTAATCGGCCCCAGCATTTT. Translated, it gives CSVEDPGNGSNRPQHF.

This chain joins TRBV6-5 and TRBJ1-1; 9 bases agree with TRBD1. The germline V gene has CDR1 MNHEY and CDR2 SVGAGI. The CDR3 length is 12 residues. V shed 8 bases, J shed 5 bases, and the junction held 3 bases outside the gene matches. The CDR3 region is CASGTGWTEAFF. DNA for the CDR3: TGTGCCAGCGGGACAGGGTGGACTGAAGCTTTCTTT.

The genes are TRBV5-5 and TRBJ2-2; D not certain. Germline-derived CDR1 and CDR2 are SGHKS and YYEKEE (reference sequence). Trimming took off 1 base at V and 3 bases at J, with 16 bases between the two ends. The CDR3 extends over 17 amino acids. CDR3 nucleotide sequence: TGTGCCAGCAGCTTGAATGTGGTGAGGATGGACACCGGGGAGCTGTTTTTT. This codes for CASSLNVVRMDTGELFF.

CDR3 in DNA: TGTGCCAGCAGACAGAGGGCGGGTCTGTCCTCTGGGGCCAACGTCCTGACTTTC. It yields the protein CASRQRAGLSSGANVLTF. The rearrangement links TRBV2 to TRBJ2-6, with D possibly TRBD2 on 5 matching bases. CDR3 size: 18 residues. Between the trimmed V and J ends, which lost 6 bases and 0 bases, there was a span of 18 bases. The germline V gene has CDR1 SNHLY and CDR2 FYNNEI.

Concerning this clonotype: This may arise from a read error, as a much more abundant clone is one base away. The rearrangement uses TRBV29-1 and TRBJ2-1; D could derive from TRBD1 or TRBD2 (5 bases each). The CDR3 totals 14 residues. Germline CDR1 and CDR2: SQVTM and ANQGSEA. This CDR3 reads CSVDGGSTYNEQVF. The CDR3 DNA reads TGCAGCGTTGATGGGGGATCAACCTACAATGAGCAGGTCTTC.

This clonotype appeared a few times. The rearrangement joins TRBV9 to TRBJ1-6; D is unclear. The CDR3 is 15 amino acids. The germline CDR1 and CDR2 sequences are SGDLS and YYNGEE. Trimming shortened V by 5 bases and J by 10 bases, and 19 bases separated the two germline ends. CDR3 DNA sequence: TGTGCCAGCAGTAGCCTTCTGGGAGTTGGATCACCCCTCCACTTT. The encoded protein is CASSSLLGVGSPLHF.

Details on this clonotype: One junction end does not reproduce the germline sequence, and a read error may be involved. CDR3 sequence reads: CSVEGSSGNIQYF. The CDR3 DNA reads TGTAGCGTTGAGGGGAGTAGCGGAAACATTCAGTACTTC. The chain is built from TRBV29-1 and TRBJ2-4; possibly TRBD2 for D (6 bases). The CDR3 has 13 residues. Germline lookup yields CDR1 SQVTM and CDR2 ANQGSEA.

As concerns this clonotype: The junction departs from germline at one end; a sequencing error may be responsible. The CDR3 is CACSPYPGQGSHNEQFF. In DNA form, the CDR3 reads TGTGCCTGCAGCCCCTACCCGGGACAGGGGTCCCACAATGAGCAGTTCTTC. V usage is TRBV6-2 or TRBV6-3 and J usage is TRBJ2-1, with TRBD1 matching over 10 bases. Germline CDR1 and CDR2: MNHEY and SVGEGT. This CDR3 region has 17 residues.

This clonotype is labeled as medium-sized. The chain carries TRBV6-1 and TRBJ2-6; D is unclear. CDR1 and CDR2 (germline): MNHNS, SASEGT. The CDR3 is made up of 15 amino acids. Trimming shortened V by 1 base and J by 0 bases, and 4 bases separated the two germline ends. Written as DNA, the CDR3 is TGTGCCAGCAGTGAAGGGGGCTCTGGGGCCAACGTCCTGACTTTC. Its translation: CASSEGGSGANVLTF.

On this clonotype: As the CDR3 is not closed by the conserved phenylalanine or tryptophan, this likely results from a read error. The DNA is omitted, as the CDR3 cannot be located on it reliably, and the CDR3 follows TCRdb's listing. The chain couples TRBV11-3 to TRBJ2-3. Germline values: CDR1 SGHNT, CDR2 YENEEA. The CDR3 region is 14 residues in length, termini included. The CDR3 loop is CASSFRTSTDTHYL.

As for this clonotype: A read error is likely, as this CDR3 ends without the conserved phenylalanine or tryptophan. The V call is TRBV5-1, the J call TRBJ2-1; D gene unclear. Germline V gene lookup returns CDR1 SGHRS and CDR2 YFSETQ. The CDR3 covers 13 residues. The CDR3: CAGSLSEYNEQFS. As DNA, the CDR3 is TGCGCCGGCAGCTTGTCAGAGTACAATGAGCAGTTCTCC.

The CDR3 protein is CASSPGILTDTQYF. The DNA for the CDR3 is TGTGCCAGCAGCCCAGGGATTTTGACAGATACGCAGTATTTT. This chain links TRBV7-3 with TRBJ2-3; weak D call: TRBD1 (5 bases). Germline CDR1 SGHTA, CDR2 FQGTGA. This CDR3 spans 14 amino acids. The germline V and J ends were trimmed by 5 bases and 3 bases, with 12 bases remaining between them. Variable domain in full (rest from reference TRBV7-3 and TRBJ2-3): GAGVSQTPSNKVTEKGKYVELRCDPISGHTALYWYRQSLGQGPEFLIYFQGTGAADDSGLPNDRFFAVRPEGSVSTLKIQRTERGDSAVYLCASSPGILTDTQYFGPGTRLTVL.

V is TRBV4-2 and J is TRBJ1-4, with D tentatively TRBD1 (6 bases). Germline V CDR1 and CDR2: LGHNA, YNFKEQ. The V end was cut by 0 bases, the J end by 6 bases, with 20 bases between. The CDR3 covers 18 residues. For the CDR3, the DNA is TGTGCCAGCAGCCAAGATTCCTCCGGGACAAATGAGTATGAAAAACTGTTTTTT. Its protein is CASSQDSSGTNEYEKLFF.

The genes are TRBV7-9 and TRBJ2-7; D possibly uses TRBD1 or TRBD2 (5 bases each). The germline V and J ends were trimmed by 7 bases and 3 bases, with 19 bases remaining between them. Germline CDR1 and CDR2: SEHNR and FQNEAQ (reference sequence). This CDR3 is built from 15 residues. The chain's CDR3 is CASTQGGGFCYEQYF. The CDR3 DNA sequence: TGTGCCAGCACCCAGGGTGGGGGATTCTGCTACGAGCAGTACTTC.

For this clonotype: Relative to the germline gene, one junction end is altered; a read error may explain this. This chain links TRBV29-1 with TRBJ2-7, with 9 bases fitting TRBD2. Germline CDR1 SQVTM, CDR2 ANQGSEA. This CDR3 region has 14 residues. The CDR3 here is CSVVGGRVVDEQYF. CDR3 coding DNA: TGCAGCGTTGTAGGCGGGAGGGTAGTCGACGAACAGTACTTC.

Comments on this clonotype: Just one base apart from a much larger clone, this may be a read error. V gene TRBV28 combines with J gene TRBJ1-4; TRBD1 aligns across 8 bases. The CDR3 contains 13 residues. The germline V gene encodes CDR1 MDHEN and CDR2 SYDVKM. CDR3 nucleotides: TGTACCAGCAGTCGGACAGGGTTCGAAAAACTGTTTTTT. Its protein product is CTSSRTGFEKLFF. Full variable domain (outside the CDR3, taken from reference TRBV28 and TRBJ1-4): DVKVTQSSRYLVKRTGEKVFLECVQDMDHENMFWYRQDPGLGLRLIYFSYDVKMKEKGDIPEGYSVSREKKERFSLILESASTNQTSMYLCTSSRTGFEKLFFGSGTQLSVL.

In regard to this clonotype: Since a much larger clone is just one base distant, this may be a read error. This chain links TRBV6-4 with TRBJ2-1; 8 nucleotides align to TRBD2. The CDR3 spans 15 residues. In germline, CDR1 is MRHNA, CDR2 SNTAGT. V shed 4 bases and J 4 bases; nucleotides not matched to a gene: 6. DNA for the CDR3: TGTGCCAGCAGTGGGGAGGCTAGCGGGTACAATGAGCAGTTCTTC. This gives the protein CASSGEASGYNEQFF.